The 26 T cell receptor beta chains in this list originate from one sample, sequenced in a study of blood T cell repertoires in COVID-19. Generated by immunoSEQ multiplex PCR, the TCRdb table keeps only in-frame clones and is missing some. Of around 94,000 clones listed, nearly 90% are singletons. Sequenced material: peripheral blood. The receptors were sampled from a man aged 50-60 years with active COVID-19.

The chain carries TRBV9 and TRBJ2-7, with TRBD1 matching over 9 bases. CDR1 is SGDLS, CDR2 YYNGEE, per germline. J gave up 10 bases and V 0 bases, and 5 bases lay outside the gene matches. The CDR3 runs to 13 residues. CDR3 in amino acids: CASSVGGQGSQYF. In nucleotides, the CDR3 is TGTGCCAGCAGCGTAGGAGGACAGGGGTCACAGTACTTC.

The chain joins TRBV12-3 or TRBV12-4 to TRBJ2-2; 7 bases line up with TRBD1. V dropped 11 bases and J dropped 2; count of bases not matched to a gene: 5. This CDR3 contains 13 residues. The DNA of the CDR3 is TGTGCCGGAAACAGGGGTAACACCGGGGAGCTGTTTTTT. It is translated as CAGNRGNTGELFF.

For the CDR3, the DNA is TGTGCCAGCAGCTTACTAGCGGGGGGGAACTACGAGCAGTACTTC. This gives the protein CASSLLAGGNYEQYF. The chain combines TRBV6-5 with TRBJ2-7; 13 bases agree with TRBD2. The CDR3 runs 15 residues. The V gene's germline CDR1 is MNHEY and CDR2 SVGAGI. Unmatched junction bases numbered 5, after V lost 6 bases and J lost 3 bases.

In DNA form, the CDR3 reads TGTGCCAGCACCCCCATTCTGGGGGGTGAGCAGTTCTTC. Translated: CASTPILGGEQFF. This rearrangement joins TRBV7-3 to TRBJ2-1; a possible D gene is TRBD2 (6 bases). The germline V and J ends were trimmed by 7 bases and 9 bases, with 16 bases remaining between them. Germline values: CDR1 SGHTA, CDR2 FQGTGA. CDR3 size: 13 residues.

This rearrangement joins TRBV30 to TRBJ1-1; D call uncertain. Trimming left V 5 bases short and J 6 bases short, with 19 bases between. Germline CDR1 reads GTSNPN; CDR2 reads SVGIG (reference sequence). The CDR3 is made up of 14 amino acids. DNA of the CDR3: TGTGCCTGGTCTCTGGAGCGGAAAGGGCCTGAAGCTTTCTTT. Residues: CAWSLERKGPEAFF.

The table lists this clone with a few counts. The chain carries TRBV29-1 and TRBJ1-2; D is uncertain. Germline assignment: CDR1 SQVTM and CDR2 ANQGSEA. CDR3 length: 17 amino acids. The ends were cut back, 0 bases at V and 0 bases at J, with 17 bases in the middle. Written as DNA, the CDR3 is TGCAGCGTTGAAGACCCACCGGAAAGGCAGGCTAACTATGGCTACACCTTC. Encoded protein: CSVEDPPERQANYGYTF.

This rearrangement joins TRBV5-1 to TRBJ1-1; the D is unclear. The CDR3 is 13 amino acids. CDR1 SGHRS and CDR2 YFSETQ come from the germline V gene. V lost 5 bases and J 2 bases, leaving 10 bases between the germline ends. The CDR3 loop reads CASSWGGNTEAFF. Here the CDR3 DNA reads TGCGCCAGCAGTTGGGGAGGTAACACTGAAGCTTTCTTT.

J is TRBJ2-7 and V is TRBV5-1; TRBD1 might be the D (6 bases). Deletions cut 0 bases from V and 1 base from J, with 11 bases between. This CDR3 is 15 amino acids long. The germline CDR1 and CDR2 sequences are SGHRS and YFSETQ. The CDR3 is CASSLAAGQSYEQYF. Written as DNA, the CDR3 is TGCGCCAGCAGCTTGGCCGCCGGACAGTCCTACGAGCAGTACTTC.

The genes are TRBV10-1 and TRBJ2-4; D may be TRBD1 (6 bases). Looked up from germline, CDR1 is WNHNN and CDR2 is SYGVQD (reference sequence). This CDR3 comprises 14 residues. V lost 7 bases, J lost 0 bases, and 10 bases lay in between. The CDR3: CASIPGVAKNIQYF. CDR3 bases: TGCGCCAGCATCCCAGGGGTAGCCAAAAACATTCAGTACTTC.

This clone was picked up a small number of times. V is TRBV4-1 and J is TRBJ2-1; the D gene is possibly TRBD1 (6 bases). In germline, CDR1 is MGHRA, CDR2 YSYEKL. The CDR3 length is 14 residues. Trimming pared 3 bases from V and 6 bases from J, leaving 12 bases between. CDR3 sequence: CASSHSDRGNEQFF. CDR3 in DNA: TGCGCCAGCAGCCACTCGGACAGAGGCAATGAGCAGTTCTTC.

The J gene is TRBJ2-7, the V gene TRBV9, with 9 bases aligning to TRBD1. The V and J ends lost 3 bases and 7 bases, in that order; junction bases with no gene match: 8. This CDR3 region has 14 residues. Germline V CDR1 and CDR2: SGDLS, YYNGEE. Here the CDR3 reads CASSATGGSGEQYF. The CDR3 DNA is TGTGCCAGCAGCGCAACAGGGGGCTCCGGGGAGCAGTACTTC. The whole variable domain, filled in from reference TRBV9 and TRBJ2-7, reads DSGVTQTPKHLITATGQRVTLRCSPRSGDLSVYWYQQSLDQGLQFLIQYYNGEERAKGNILERFSAQQFPDLHSELNLSSLELGDSALYFCASSATGGSGEQYFGPGTRLTVT.

The J gene is TRBJ2-7, the V gene TRBV5-6; 7 positions match TRBD1. V lost 5 bases, J lost 3 bases, and 5 bases stayed unmatched. This CDR3 contains 13 residues. CDR1 and CDR2 from the germline V gene are SGHDT and YYEEEE. The CDR3 DNA sequence: TGTGCCAGCAGAAAGGGACAGATCTACGAGCAGTACTTC. Protein sequence: CASRKGQIYEQYF.

The chain combines TRBV11-2 with TRBJ2-1, with TRBD1 matching over 7 bases. Germline CDR1 is SGHAT and CDR2 is FQNNGV. Germline trimming cut 4 bases from V and 6 bases from J; bases unmatched to any gene: 15. There are 17 residues in the CDR3. Here the CDR3 DNA reads TGTGCCAGCAGCTCCCCTACTCCAGGGGGTACCAGCAATGAGCAGTTCTTC. It translates to CASSSPTPGGTSNEQFF.

This sequence joins TRBV6-7 and TRBJ1-1; 8 bases are a match to TRBD1. TRBV6-7 is known as an ORF, though its function is uncertain. CDR3 length equals 18 residues. V lost 2 bases to trimming and J lost 0 bases; unmatched junction nucleotides: 11. The CDR3 region has the DNA TGTGCCAGCAGTTACCCGATTCGACAGGGGATGGTGAACACTGAAGCTTTCTTT. Translation gives CASSYPIRQGMVNTEAFF.

The CDR3 DNA follows: TGTGCCAGCTCACCGGAGGGGAATCCCCAGTACTTC. This sequence encodes CASSPEGNPQYF. The chain carries TRBV18 and TRBJ2-5, with a tentative D call TRBD2 (6 bases). Germline lookup yields CDR1 KGHSH and CDR2 LQKENI. Trimming cost V 3 bases and J 9 bases, with 11 bases left between them. The CDR3 has 12 amino acids.

This clone was counted a single time. This rearrangement joins TRBV12-5 to TRBJ1-1, with 9 bases matching TRBD1. The CDR3 sequence is 16 residues long. The germline V gene encodes CDR1 LGHNT and CDR2 FRNRAP. The J segment lost 2 bases and the V segment lost 2 bases, leaving 6 bases of the junction unmatched. The CDR3 DNA reads TGTGCTAGTGGTTTGCGGGGGGGACAGGGAAACACTGAAGCTTTCTTT. The encoded protein is CASGLRGGQGNTEAFF.

This clone was observed a single time. This chain links TRBV5-4 with TRBJ2-3, with D perhaps matching TRBD2 (5 bases). Germline CDR1 and CDR2: SGHNT and YYREEE (reference sequence). There are 15 residues in the CDR3. Between the trimmed V and J ends, which lost 2 bases and 4 bases, there was a span of 14 bases. Here the CDR3 reads CASSFQTGNADTQYF. The CDR3 DNA is TGTGCCAGCAGCTTCCAAACGGGGAATGCAGATACGCAGTATTTT.

This sequence joins TRBV18 and TRBJ2-3; 8 bases are shared with TRBD2. Trimming cost V 0 bases and J 1 base; bases outside gene matches: 3. Germline V lookup: CDR1 KGHSH, CDR2 LQKENI. CDR3 length: 16 amino acids. The CDR3 nucleotides read TGTGCCAGCTCACCACCGATCGGGGGGGGCACAGATACGCAGTATTTT. Its translation: CASSPPIGGGTDTQYF.

This sequence joins TRBV5-1 and TRBJ2-5; 9 bases agree with TRBD2. V lost 4 bases, J lost 10 bases, and 14 bases stayed unmatched. CDR3 length: 15 residues. Germline V gene lookup returns CDR1 SGHRS and CDR2 YFSETQ. The CDR3 DNA is TGCGCCAGCAGCCCCGGGACTAGCAGCTTTCGGGACCAGTACTTC. It yields the protein CASSPGTSSFRDQYF.

The rearrangement links TRBV6-5 to TRBJ2-4; TRBD2 agrees at 8 bases. V shed 7 bases and J 0 bases; nucleotides not matched to a gene: 5. This CDR3 comprises 15 residues. Germline V lookup: CDR1 MNHEY, CDR2 SVGAGI. The chain's CDR3 is CASKGREGAKNIQYF. The CDR3 bases are TGTGCCAGCAAGGGACGGGAGGGAGCCAAAAACATTCAGTACTTC.

The CDR3 protein is CASRRVIGGTPHEKLFF. The CDR3 nucleotides are TGTGCCAGCCGTAGGGTGATTGGGGGGACCCCTCATGAAAAACTGTTTTTT. The chain uses TRBV27 and TRBJ1-4; TRBD1 is a possible D gene (5 bases). Germline V gives CDR1 MNHEY, CDR2 SMNVEV (reference sequence). V shed 8 bases and J shed 6 bases, with 25 bases lying between them. The CDR3 spans 17 residues.

The chain recombines TRBV3-1 (or the pseudogene TRBV3-2) with TRBJ2-5; D uncertain. V lost 1 base and J lost 3, with 6 bases in between. The CDR3 consists of 13 residues. The germline gives CDR1 LGHDT, CDR2 YNNKEL (reference sequence). CDR3 protein: CASSQGHKETQYF. In nucleotides, the CDR3 is TGTGCCAGCAGCCAAGGGCACAAAGAGACCCAGTACTTC.

J is TRBJ2-5 and V is TRBV6-5; 10 nucleotides align to TRBD2. V gave up 5 bases and J gave up 9 bases; unmatched junction bases: 12. This CDR3 has 15 amino acids. In germline, CDR1 is MNHEY, CDR2 SVGAGI. CDR3 in DNA: TGTGCCAGCAGTACCCCTAGCGGGGGTACCAGGGCCCAGTACTTC. Amino acid sequence: CASSTPSGGTRAQYF.

The chain combines TRBV3-1 (or the pseudogene TRBV3-2) with TRBJ2-1; 10 bases line up with TRBD1. This CDR3 is 13 amino acids long. The V and J ends lost 6 bases and 7 bases, in that order; junction bases with no gene match: 3. Germline assignment: CDR1 LGHDT and CDR2 YNNKEL (reference sequence). In DNA form, the CDR3 reads TGTGCCAGCAGGGGGACAGGGGCGAATGAGCAGTTCTTC. The encoded protein is CASRGTGANEQFF.

This chain links TRBV9 with TRBJ2-3, with 11 bases lining up with TRBD2. CDR1 SGDLS and CDR2 YYNGEE come from the germline V gene. V shed 0 bases, J shed 8 bases, and the junction held 14 bases outside the gene matches. There are 18 residues in the CDR3. CDR3 loop: CASSVDSSGGPPGGTQYF. The CDR3 DNA follows: TGTGCCAGCAGCGTAGATTCTAGCGGGGGGCCCCCCGGGGGTACGCAGTATTTT.

This clone was observed once. J is TRBJ1-1 and V is TRBV5-1; TRBD1 matches 9 bases. CDR1 and CDR2 (germline): SGHRS, YFSETQ. The CDR3 covers 15 residues. Unmatched junction bases numbered 7, after V lost 3 bases and J lost 4 bases. The CDR3 DNA sequence: TGCGCCAGCAGCTCACAGGGGGCAGGGGGCACTGAAGCTTTCTTT. The encoded protein is CASSSQGAGGTEAFF.